Below are 28 T cell receptor beta chains sequenced from a single sample in a study of spatial heterogeneity in lung cancer. Time point reported: sample taken at primary tumor resection. TCRdb reprocessed the 5' RACE reads via MiXCR and lists one record per CDR3 protein. The sample records more than 65,000 distinct CDR3 sequences, about 8.5% being singletons. Sequenced here: PBMCs, sampled at surgery. The receptors shown here come from a male donor with early-stage non-small cell lung cancer.

This clonotype has ten or more counts. This rearrangement joins TRBV13 to TRBJ2-3, with D unclear. Trimming left V 3 bases short and J 6 bases short, with 7 bases between. Germline loops: CDR1 PRHDT, CDR2 FYEKMQ (reference sequence). The length of the CDR3 is 12 residues. The CDR3 loop is CASSLEGDTQYF. The CDR3 coding sequence is TGTGCCAGCAGCTTGGAAGGGGATACGCAGTATTTT.

This chain connects TRBV4-3 to TRBJ1-3; D is perhaps TRBD1 (6 bases). The CDR3 runs to 16 residues. V dropped 0 bases and J dropped 5 bases, with 14 bases sitting between them. Per the germline V gene, CDR1 is LGHNA and CDR2 is YSLEER. The chain's CDR3 is CASSQDRRGLRNTIYF. Here the CDR3 DNA reads TGCGCCAGCAGCCAAGACCGGAGGGGGTTAAGAAACACCATATATTTT.

This clonotype was detected ten times or more. This chain connects TRBV11-2 to TRBJ2-1; 14 bases fit TRBD2. Germline trimming cut 5 bases from V and 7 bases from J; bases unmatched to any gene: 10. The CDR3 sequence is 17 residues long. Germline V gives CDR1 SGHAT, CDR2 FQNNGV. Written as DNA, the CDR3 is TGTGCCAGCAGCGATACATCCCGACTAGCGGGGGGGAATGAGCAGTTCTTC. It yields the protein CASSDTSRLAGGNEQFF.

There are many counts of this clonotype. This chain links TRBV6-5 with TRBJ1-3; 7 bases map to TRBD1. The V and J ends lost 2 bases and 3 bases, in that order; junction bases with no gene match: 4. Germline V lookup: CDR1 MNHEY, CDR2 SVGAGI. CDR3 size: 15 residues. For the CDR3, the DNA is TGTGCCAGCAGTTACCAGCGGGACAGTGGAAACACCATATATTTT. This codes for CASSYQRDSGNTIYF.

This clonotype was seen many times. The rearrangement links TRBV29-1 to TRBJ2-5, with 9 positions matching TRBD2. V lost 7 bases and J lost 5; bases outside the gene matches: 17. Germline lookup yields CDR1 SQVTM and CDR2 ANQGSEA. The CDR3 has 16 amino acids. CDR3 protein: CSARLAASPRGETQYF. As DNA, the CDR3 is TGCAGCGCAAGACTAGCGGCCTCACCCAGGGGGGAGACCCAGTACTTC.

In this sample, this clonotype turned up many times. This chain links TRBV28 with TRBJ2-7, with TRBD1 identical over 9 bases. After removal of 5 bases from V and 1 base from J, the junction contained 6 bases not matched to a gene. Per the germline V gene, CDR1 is MDHEN and CDR2 is SYDVKM. This CDR3 region has 15 residues. The DNA for the CDR3 is TGTGCCAGCAGTGCCCCCGGGACAGGGTCCTACGAGCAGTACTTC. Translating gives CASSAPGTGSYEQYF.

This clonotype was counted between two and nine times. The chain uses TRBV6-1 and TRBJ2-7; D may correspond to TRBD1 or TRBD2 (5 bases each). Trimming cost V 1 base and J 0 bases, with 7 bases left between them. CDR3 length: 14 residues. Germline CDR1 is MNHNS and CDR2 is SASEGT. The chain's CDR3 is CASSEGDDSYEQYF. As DNA, the CDR3 is TGTGCCAGCAGTGAAGGGGACGACTCCTACGAGCAGTACTTC.

In its sample, this clonotype was seen a few times. The chain carries TRBV5-4 and TRBJ2-3, with 9 bases matching TRBD2. This CDR3 region has 15 residues. V was clipped by 3 bases and J by 6 bases; unmatched bases: 8. Germline V gives CDR1 SGHNT, CDR2 YYREEE (reference sequence). DNA for the CDR3: TGTGCCAGCAGCTCGACTAGCGGAGAAGGGGATACGCAGTATTTT. Translation gives CASSSTSGEGDTQYF.

This clonotype was found many times. The chain employs TRBV3-1 and TRBJ1-6; D not resolved. Trimming left V 4 bases short and J 10 bases short, with 8 bases between. Germline V lookup: CDR1 LGHDT, CDR2 YNNKEL (reference sequence). CDR3 length: 12 amino acids. The chain's CDR3 is CASSLVESPLHF. The DNA of the CDR3 is TGTGCCAGCAGCCTAGTGGAATCACCCCTCCACTTT.

By share, this clonotype counts as medium-sized (0.01 to 0.1%). The chain is built from TRBV10-3 and TRBJ2-3, with 11 nucleotides matching TRBD2. The trim removed 6 bases at V and 3 bases at J, leaving 2 bases unmatched. The CDR3 extends over 14 amino acids. CDR1 and CDR2 from the germline V gene are ENHRY and SYGVKD. The CDR3 protein is CAIRGTSGTDTQYF. CDR3 nucleotide sequence: TGTGCCATCAGAGGGACTAGCGGTACAGATACGCAGTATTTT.

Only a few counts were recorded for this clonotype. This chain joins TRBV6-2 or TRBV6-3 and TRBJ2-1; D remains unclear. Germline V gene lookup returns CDR1 MNHEY and CDR2 SVGEGT. V was clipped by 5 bases and J by 10 bases, with 18 bases between them. The CDR3 consists of 14 residues. The CDR3 here is CASSRRQGLQEQFF. CDR3 bases: TGTGCCAGCAGTCGCCGACAAGGGCTGCAGGAGCAGTTCTTC.

V gene TRBV12-3 or TRBV12-4 combines with J gene TRBJ2-5, with TRBD1 matching over 7 bases. CDR3 length: 13 amino acids. Losses at the gene ends were 7 bases for V and 1 base for J; bases not matched to a gene: 3. Here the CDR3 reads CASTRDSQETQYF. The CDR3 nucleotides are TGTGCCAGCACCAGGGACAGCCAAGAGACCCAGTACTTC.

This clonotype was counted a few times. The chain couples TRBV7-3 to TRBJ2-1; D call uncertain. The germline V gene has CDR1 SGHTA and CDR2 FQGTGA. V was pared by 4 bases and J by 4 bases, with 8 bases between. CDR3 length equals 13 residues. The CDR3 DNA follows: TGTGCCAGCAGCTATGACACTTACAATGAGCAGTTCTTC. The encoded protein is CASSYDTYNEQFF.

The DNA for the CDR3 is TGTGCCAGCAGTCCCGGAGAGACAGGGGTGTCACCCCTCCACTTT. Translation gives CASSPGETGVSPLHF. The chain couples TRBV7-2 to TRBJ1-6, with 8 bases identical to TRBD1. Germline CDR1 reads SGHTA; CDR2 reads FQGNSA. The V gene end was trimmed by 6 bases and the J gene end by 10 bases; junction bases not matched to a gene: 11. The CDR3 extends over 15 amino acids.

This sequence joins TRBV30 and TRBJ1-1; 8 nucleotides align to TRBD1. From germline, CDR1 is GTSNPN and CDR2 SVGIG (reference sequence). This CDR3 is built from 14 residues. J gave up 8 bases and V 3 bases, and 11 bases lay outside the gene matches. The CDR3 is CAWSSGTGRFEAFF. The CDR3 DNA reads as TGTGCCTGGAGCTCCGGGACAGGAAGATTCGAAGCTTTCTTT.

Note on this clonotype: Possible read error: a much larger clone is one base away. This chain joins TRBV5-1 and TRBJ2-7; 9 positions agree with TRBD2. Germline V CDR1 and CDR2: SGHRS, YFSETQ. V shed 6 bases and J 1 base; nucleotides not matched to a gene: 11. The CDR3 consists of 16 residues. The CDR3 bases are TGCGCCAGCAACTCCCTGGGAAGCGGGAGGTCCTACGAGCAGTACTTC. Protein product: CASNSLGSGRSYEQYF.

The V call is TRBV6-2 or TRBV6-3, the J call TRBJ1-2; D might be TRBD1 (5 bases). V was pared by 6 bases and J by 2 bases, with 10 bases between. Germline CDR1 MNHEY, CDR2 SVGEGT. The CDR3 consists of 13 residues. Here the CDR3 DNA reads TGTGCCAGCAGCCGGGACCTGAACTATGGCTACACCTTC. This translates into CASSRDLNYGYTF.

The chain recombines TRBV12-3 or TRBV12-4 with TRBJ2-5; no reliable D call. The germline V and J ends were trimmed by 3 bases and 7 bases, with 12 bases remaining between them. CDR3 size: 13 residues. The DNA for the CDR3 is TGTGCCAGCAGTTTCGATAGGGCAGGGACCCAGTACTTC. Translating it yields CASSFDRAGTQYF.

This clonotype was counted many times. The chain uses TRBV4-1 and TRBJ2-7, with TRBD2 identical over 8 bases. Trimming at V came to 0 bases and at J to 2 bases, leaving 6 bases not matched to a gene. The germline CDR1 and CDR2 sequences are MGHRA and YSYEKL. The CDR3 is 16 amino acids. The CDR3 coding sequence is TGCGCCAGCAGCCAAGATGGCGGGGGGACCCCCTACGAGCAGTACTTC. Its protein is CASSQDGGGTPYEQYF.

This clonotype was recorded a few times. The gene calls are TRBV7-2 and TRBJ1-1, with D possibly being TRBD1 (6 bases). V lost 0 bases to trimming and J lost 1 base, with 15 bases between them. The V gene's germline CDR1 is SGHTA and CDR2 FQGNSA. This CDR3 region has 17 residues. The CDR3 coding sequence is TGTGCCAGCAGCTTAGCTGAAGCGGGACAACCGAACACTGAAGCTTTCTTT. It specifies CASSLAEAGQPNTEAFF.

This clonotype was found many times. The chain combines TRBV5-1 with TRBJ2-1; D assignment may be TRBD1 or TRBD2 (5 bases each). Germline V lookup: CDR1 SGHRS, CDR2 YFSETQ. V lost 4 bases and J 1 base, leaving 12 bases between the germline ends. There are 15 residues in the CDR3. The DNA for the CDR3 is TGCGCCAGCAGCCCCGGGGCGGTTTCCTACAATGAGCAGTTCTTC. It yields the protein CASSPGAVSYNEQFF.

The genes are TRBV9 and TRBJ1-2; a weak D match, TRBD1 (6 bases). Germline V gene lookup returns CDR1 SGDLS and CDR2 YYNGEE. This CDR3 is 13 amino acids long. Trimming shortened V by 3 bases and J by 4 bases, and 10 bases separated the two germline ends. CDR3 coding DNA: TGTGCCAGCAGCGCCGGGACACTCTATGGCTACACCTTC. Translation gives CASSAGTLYGYTF.

This clonotype was counted at least ten times. Here the CDR3 reads CASSLRASGYNEQFF. As DNA, the CDR3 is TGTGCCAGCAGCTTGAGGGCTAGCGGGTACAATGAGCAGTTCTTC. This chain joins TRBV11-2 and TRBJ2-1, with 8 bases aligning to TRBD2. The ends lost 3 bases at V and 4 bases at J; junction bases unmatched: 5. The germline CDR1 and CDR2 sequences are SGHAT and FQNNGV. There are 15 residues in the CDR3.

The table lists this clonotype with a few counts. The chain is built from TRBV5-1 and TRBJ1-4; D perhaps matches TRBD1 (6 bases). Germline loops: CDR1 SGHRS, CDR2 YFSETQ. The CDR3 is made up of 16 amino acids. V lost 4 bases, J lost 0 bases, and 13 bases lay in between. Here the CDR3 DNA reads TGCGCCAGCAGCGACTGGACAGATCCAACTAATGAAAAACTGTTTTTT. It specifies CASSDWTDPTNEKLFF.

The chain is built from TRBV20-1 and TRBJ1-2; 7 nucleotides align to TRBD1. The CDR3 sequence is 14 residues long. CDR1 DFQATT and CDR2 SNEGSKA come from the germline V gene (reference sequence). With V trimmed by 4 bases and J by 3 bases, 8 bases remained unmatched. The CDR3 nucleotides are TGCAGTGCTAATCCCGACGACAGGGACTATGGCTACACCTTC. As protein: CSANPDDRDYGYTF.

This clonotype came up many times. J is TRBJ2-5 and V is TRBV3-1; no clear D. V lost 1 base and J 2 bases, leaving 2 bases between the germline ends. The CDR3 is made up of 12 amino acids. CDR1 is LGHDT and CDR2 is YNNKEL in the germline V gene (reference sequence). The CDR3 protein is CASSQVQETQYF. The CDR3 DNA is TGTGCCAGCAGCCAAGTTCAAGAGACCCAGTACTTC.

This clonotype was seen at least ten times. The chain uses TRBV2 and TRBJ1-3, with D unresolved. The CDR3 runs to 16 residues. The germline CDR1 and CDR2 sequences are SNHLY and FYNNEI. Trimming pared 5 bases from V and 0 bases from J, leaving 14 bases between. The CDR3 sequence is CASSNGRVSSGNTIYF. CDR3 nucleotide sequence: TGTGCCAGCAGTAATGGACGTGTAAGCTCTGGAAACACCATATATTTT.

The chain is built from TRBV12-3 or TRBV12-4 and TRBJ2-5; TRBD2 matches at 8 bases. The CDR3 contains 15 residues. The junction had 5 bases not matched to a gene; V was cut back by 3 bases and J by 2 bases. CDR3 protein: CASSFRSGGQETQYF. CDR3 bases: TGTGCCAGCAGTTTTCGAAGCGGGGGACAAGAGACCCAGTACTTC.